These 27 T cell receptor beta chains came from one sample sequenced in a study of OX40 agonist ivuxolimab in advanced cancers. Sequencing used immunoSEQ multiplex PCR; TCRdb keeps in-frame clones, though not all of them. The table shows tens of thousands of clones, with 90% occurring only once. The input for sequencing was CD4+ or CD8+ T cells sorted from blood, taken in a trial of the OX40 agonist ivuxolimab. Receptors were obtained from an adult with an advanced solid tumor such as melanoma, head and neck, liver or kidney cancer.

This clone came up a few times. The chain employs TRBV5-1 and TRBJ2-1, with unresolved D. V lost 4 bases and J lost 0, with 14 bases in between. Germline V gives CDR1 SGHRS, CDR2 YFSETQ. This CDR3 comprises 16 residues. CDR3 region: CASSPPLGISYNEQFF. CDR3 in DNA: TGCGCCAGCAGCCCCCCGCTAGGGATCTCCTACAATGAGCAGTTCTTC.

This chain links TRBV2 with TRBJ2-1; 10 bases match TRBD1. This CDR3 has 15 residues. Germline loops: CDR1 SNHLY, CDR2 FYNNEI. V shed 3 bases, J shed 4 bases, and the junction held 3 bases outside the gene matches. In DNA, the CDR3 is TGTGCCAGCAGTGATCGACAGGGGGCGTACAATGAGCAGTTCTTC. The encoded protein is CASSDRQGAYNEQFF.

V usage is TRBV5-5 and J usage is TRBJ2-1; TRBD2 matches at 8 bases. This CDR3 is 15 amino acids long. Trimming at V came to 1 base and at J to 9 bases, leaving 9 bases not matched to a gene. Per germline, CDR1 SGHKS and CDR2 YYEKEE (reference sequence). This CDR3 is CASSLIAGIPSEQFF. As DNA, the CDR3 is TGTGCCAGCAGCTTGATAGCGGGGATCCCTAGTGAGCAGTTCTTC. Together with reference TRBV5-5 and TRBJ2-1, the CDR3 gives the full variable domain: DAGVTQSPTHLIKTRGQQVTLRCSPISGHKSVSWYQQVLGQGPQFIFQYYEKEERGRGNFPDRFSARQFPNYSSELNVNALLLGDSALYLCASSLIAGIPSEQFFGPGTRLTVL.

The rearrangement joins TRBV4-2 to TRBJ2-2; D uncertain. The CDR3 totals 20 residues. The ends were cut back, 4 bases at V and 1 base at J, with 25 bases in the middle. Germline-derived CDR1 and CDR2 are LGHNA and YNFKEQ. The CDR3 nucleotides are TGTGCCAGCAGCCCTCTCACGAGTTCGGCCGGCAGAAAGAACACCGGGGAGCTGTTTTTT. Protein sequence: CASSPLTSSAGRKNTGELFF.

This chain links TRBV7-3 with TRBJ2-5; 9 nucleotides align to TRBD2. CDR3 length equals 17 residues. CDR1 SGHTA and CDR2 FQGTGA come from the germline V gene. The J segment lost 1 base and the V segment lost 5 bases, leaving 11 bases of the junction unmatched. CDR3 in amino acids: CASSPALLAGFQETQYF. CDR3 nucleotides: TGTGCCAGCAGCCCCGCGTTGCTAGCGGGATTCCAAGAGACCCAGTACTTC.

V usage is TRBV30 and J usage is TRBJ2-7; 10 positions match TRBD1. This CDR3 has 14 amino acids. Germline V lookup: CDR1 GTSNPN, CDR2 SVGIG (reference sequence). Trimming cost V 3 bases and J 5 bases; bases outside gene matches: 7. The CDR3 region has the DNA TGTGCCTGGAGACGCAGGGACAGGGGAAACGAGCAGTACTTC. Its protein is CAWRRRDRGNEQYF.

CDR3 nucleotides: TGTGCCAGCAGTAGCGGGAGAACGGCAGATACGCAGTATTTT. It encodes CASSSGRTADTQYF. The chain links TRBV9 to TRBJ2-3; 9 bases map to TRBD2. With V trimmed by 5 bases and J by 4 bases, 5 bases remained unmatched. Germline V gives CDR1 SGDLS, CDR2 YYNGEE. This CDR3 has 14 amino acids.

The V call is TRBV10-3, the J call TRBJ2-1, with TRBD2 identical over 14 bases. This CDR3 is built from 18 residues. J gave up 7 bases and V 0 bases, and 8 bases lay outside the gene matches. CDR1 is ENHRY, CDR2 SYGVKD, per germline. As DNA, the CDR3 is TGTGCCATCAGTGAGTCGTTAGGGACTAGCGGGAGTGGGAATGAGCAGTTCTTC. It translates to CAISESLGTSGSGNEQFF.

This clone was seen more than once but under ten times. The V and J genes are TRBV30 and TRBJ1-3; a weak D match, TRBD1 (6 bases). CDR3 length: 15 amino acids. V gave up 2 bases and J gave up 1 base, with 12 bases separating them. Germline CDR1 is GTSNPN and CDR2 is SVGIG (reference sequence). CDR3 nucleotides: TGTGCCTGGAGTCTCGGGGGCGCATCTGGAAACACCATATATTTT. Translated, it gives CAWSLGGASGNTIYF.

This chain joins TRBV5-5 and TRBJ2-7; D not certain. CDR3 length equals 14 residues. Germline values: CDR1 SGHKS, CDR2 YYEKEE (reference sequence). V was shortened by 2 bases and J by 2 bases, with 11 bases between the two germline ends. The CDR3: CASSFFPTTYEQYF. The CDR3 DNA follows: TGTGCCAGCAGCTTCTTCCCCACGACCTACGAGCAGTACTTC. Drawing the rest from reference TRBV5-5 and TRBJ2-7, the complete variable domain is DAGVTQSPTHLIKTRGQQVTLRCSPISGHKSVSWYQQVLGQGPQFIFQYYEKEERGRGNFPDRFSARQFPNYSSELNVNALLLGDSALYLCASSFFPTTYEQYFGPGTRLTVT.

This clone was observed once. The V and J genes are TRBV25-1 and TRBJ1-1, with D possibly TRBD1 on 6 matching bases. Germline assignment: CDR1 MGHDK and CDR2 SYGVNS. The CDR3 is 15 amino acids. Deletions cut 1 base from V and 4 bases from J, with 13 bases between. This CDR3 is CASSESMGGPTEAFF. The CDR3 region has the DNA TGTGCCAGCAGTGAATCCATGGGGGGGCCCACTGAAGCTTTCTTT. Variable domain in full (rest from reference TRBV25-1 and TRBJ1-1): EADIYQTPRYLVIGTGKKITLECSQTMGHDKMYWYQQDPGMELHLIHYSYGVNSTEKGDLSSESTVSRIRTEHFPLTLESARPSHTSQYLCASSESMGGPTEAFFGQGTRLTVV.

The count of this clone is one. The chain employs TRBV6-1 and TRBJ1-1, with 7 bases that match TRBD1. Germline loops: CDR1 MNHNS, CDR2 SASEGT. The CDR3 runs to 14 residues. With V trimmed by 6 bases and J by 5 bases, 9 bases remained unmatched. CDR3 loop: CASSRQGVGTEAFF. CDR3 nucleotides: TGTGCCAGCAGCCGTCAGGGGGTGGGGACTGAAGCTTTCTTT.

This clone was seen once. The V and J genes are TRBV5-4 and TRBJ2-1; 10 bases agree with TRBD2. The germline CDR1 and CDR2 sequences are SGHNT and YYREEE (reference sequence). The CDR3 length is 14 residues. Trimming at V came to 4 bases and at J to 9 bases, leaving 7 bases not matched to a gene. The CDR3 DNA reads as TGTGCCAGCAGCGCGCTAGCGGGAGAAGGTGAGCAGTTCTTC. This gives the protein CASSALAGEGEQFF. The variable domain in full, with the rest retrieved from reference TRBV5-4 and TRBJ2-1, is ETGVTQSPTHLIKTRGQQVTLRCSSQSGHNTVSWYQQALGQGPQFIFQYYREEENGRGNFPPRFSGLQFPNYSSELNVNALELDDSALYLCASSALAGEGEQFFGPGTRLTVL.

This clone was counted once. The rearrangement links TRBV30 to TRBJ2-3; 10 nucleotides match TRBD1. With 4 bases clipped from V and 1 base from J, the junction kept 5 bases outside the gene matches. CDR1 and CDR2 (germline): GTSNPN, SVGIG (reference sequence). The CDR3 totals 15 residues. CDR3 nucleotide sequence: TGTGCCTGGACCCAGACAGGGGGCCGCACAGATACGCAGTATTTT. Amino acids: CAWTQTGGRTDTQYF.

The V call is TRBV9, the J call TRBJ2-1, with D maybe TRBD1 (6 bases). CDR3 size: 14 residues. The germline V gene encodes CDR1 SGDLS and CDR2 YYNGEE. V was cut by 1 base and J by 5 bases, with 10 bases left in between. In DNA form, the CDR3 reads TGTGCCAGCAGCGTATACGACAGGCACAATGAGCAGTTCTTC. This translates into CASSVYDRHNEQFF. The variable domain in full, completed from reference TRBV9 and TRBJ2-1, reads DSGVTQTPKHLITATGQRVTLRCSPRSGDLSVYWYQQSLDQGLQFLIQYYNGEERAKGNILERFSAQQFPDLHSELNLSSLELGDSALYFCASSVYDRHNEQFFGPGTRLTVL.

The V and J genes are TRBV28 and TRBJ2-7; D might be TRBD2 (6 bases). V was pared by 8 bases and J by 0 bases, with 17 bases between. The CDR3 is 15 residues long. CDR1 is MDHEN and CDR2 is SYDVKM in the germline V gene. This chain's CDR3 is CASALLRDFSYEQYF. The CDR3 coding sequence is TGTGCCAGCGCCCTCCTCAGGGACTTCTCCTACGAGCAGTACTTC.

This chain joins TRBV18 and TRBJ2-7; the D gene is possibly TRBD1 (6 bases). V was trimmed by 4 bases and J by 5 bases, leaving 9 bases between them. The germline V gene has CDR1 KGHSH and CDR2 LQKENI. The CDR3 runs to 12 residues. The CDR3 coding sequence is TGTGCCAGCTCACTAAACAGGGACGAGCAGTACTTC. It codes for CASSLNRDEQYF.

V and J are TRBV28 and TRBJ2-1; 11 bases fit TRBD2. This CDR3 contains 18 residues. Germline CDR1 MDHEN, CDR2 SYDVKM. Losses at the gene ends were 2 bases for V and 4 bases for J; bases not matched to a gene: 10. Here the CDR3 reads CASSLRLDSGGAYNEQFF. In nucleotides, the CDR3 is TGTGCCAGCAGTTTACGCTTGGATAGCGGGGGGGCTTACAATGAGCAGTTCTTC.

The rearrangement links TRBV4-1 to TRBJ1-1; the D gene is possibly TRBD1 (6 bases). CDR1 is MGHRA and CDR2 is YSYEKL in the germline V gene. CDR3 length: 15 amino acids. Trimming removed 4 bases at V and 1 base at J, with 13 bases between. As DNA, the CDR3 is TGCGCCAGCAGCCTTTTGACAGGCTGGAACACTGAAGCTTTCTTT. Its protein product is CASSLLTGWNTEAFF.

The V gene is TRBV7-9, the J gene TRBJ2-1; D not resolved. Germline V lookup: CDR1 SEHNR, CDR2 FQNEAQ (reference sequence). The CDR3 is made up of 14 amino acids. Trimming pared 5 bases from V and 7 bases from J, leaving 15 bases between. The CDR3 DNA sequence: TGTGCCAGCAGCCAAAGGAGTGAAGGAAATGAGCAGTTCTTC. Translation: CASSQRSEGNEQFF.

This chain uses TRBV7-3 with TRBJ2-7; 8 positions agree with TRBD2. Germline V gene lookup returns CDR1 SGHTA and CDR2 FQGTGA. This CDR3 is 15 amino acids long. With 3 bases clipped from V and 4 bases from J, the junction kept 8 bases outside the gene matches. The CDR3 DNA reads TGTGCCAGCAGCTTTAGGGGCACGGGGGGGTACGAGCAGTACTTC. Amino acid sequence: CASSFRGTGGYEQYF.

This clone was counted between two and nine times. The chain carries TRBV28 and TRBJ1-2; 7 bases map to TRBD1. Unmatched junction bases numbered 8, after V lost 6 bases and J lost 4 bases. CDR1 MDHEN and CDR2 SYDVKM come from the germline V gene. The CDR3 sequence is 14 residues long. CDR3 protein: CASSLRQGLYGYTF. In DNA form, the CDR3 reads TGTGCCAGCAGCCTTAGACAGGGTCTCTATGGCTACACCTTC.

V usage is TRBV11-2 and J usage is TRBJ2-1; 7 bases fit TRBD2. The ends lost 1 base at V and 0 bases at J; junction bases unmatched: 0. The CDR3 loop spans 15 amino acids. The germline gives CDR1 SGHAT, CDR2 FQNNGV. The CDR3 loop reads CASSLGTSSYNEQFF. The CDR3 DNA reads as TGTGCCAGCAGCTTAGGGACTAGCTCCTACAATGAGCAGTTCTTC.

The rearrangement links TRBV4-3 to TRBJ2-1; 7 positions match TRBD2. CDR1 LGHNA and CDR2 YSLEER come from the germline V gene. CDR3 length: 18 amino acids. The V segment lost 1 base and the J segment 2 bases; nucleotides outside the gene matches: 11. CDR3 in amino acids: CASSQALGRTRAYNEQFF. The CDR3 nucleotides are TGCGCCAGCAGCCAAGCATTGGGACGGACTAGGGCCTACAATGAGCAGTTCTTC.

J is TRBJ1-2 and V is TRBV29-1; no firm D call. The CDR3 contains 13 residues. The germline CDR1 and CDR2 sequences are SQVTM and ANQGSEA. The V gene lost 7 bases and the J gene lost 8 bases, with 20 bases spanning the gap. The CDR3 bases are TGCAGCGGGGGTGACGGGAGCGGAAGGGGCTACACCTTC. Its protein is CSGGDGSGRGYTF.

The chain carries TRBV28 and TRBJ1-3, with D maybe TRBD1 (6 bases). Germline-derived CDR1 and CDR2 are MDHEN and SYDVKM. The CDR3 runs 15 residues. Between the trimmed V and J ends, which lost 5 bases and 2 bases, there was a span of 13 bases. The CDR3 sequence is CASSLLGAPGNTIYF. CDR3 DNA: TGTGCCAGCAGTCTCTTGGGGGCGCCTGGAAACACCATATATTTT.

V usage is TRBV7-2 and J usage is TRBJ2-7; 7 bases fit TRBD1. V lost 4 bases and J lost 7; bases outside the gene matches: 13. The CDR3 totals 15 residues. CDR1 and CDR2 (germline): SGHTA, FQGNSA. The CDR3 region is CASSSYRDSLYEQYF. In DNA, the CDR3 is TGTGCCAGCAGCTCGTACCGGGACAGCCTGTATGAGCAGTACTTC.